A selection of T cell receptor beta chains follows, all from one sample in a study of blood T cell repertoires in COVID-19. The protocol was immunoSEQ multiplex PCR, while the TCRdb copy is restricted to in-frame clones and leaves out a portion. The data contain some 170,000 clones, more than 75% of them singletons. Sequenced: peripheral blood. The source of these receptors is a woman in her 70s with acute or convalescent COVID-19. CDR3s include the opening cysteine and the closing phenylalanine or tryptophan. D genes are given only for firm matches. Clone size is stated in some rows and not others, as once, few, many or a class when expanded.

V	D	length	J	size	DNA	CDR3
TRBV5-1	-	15	TRBJ1-2	-	TGCGCCAGCAGCTTGTCTGAGGGTCGAGCCTATGGCTACACCTTC	CASSLSEGRAYGYTF
TRBV6-5	TRBD1	15	TRBJ1-6	-	TGTGCCAGCAGGACAGGGGGCTCCTATAATTCACCCCTCCACTTT	CASRTGGSYNSPLHF
TRBV5-1	-	15	TRBJ2-3	-	TGCGCCAGCAGCTTGGACACGGGGGGCACAGATACGCAGTATTTT	CASSLDTGGTDTQYF
TRBV30	-	13	TRBJ1-1	once	TGTGCCTGGAACCAAGGGGCTATAGCTGAAGCTTTCTTT	CAWNQGAIAEAFF
TRBV6-2/TRBV6-3	-	15	TRBJ1-1	few	TGTGCCAGCAGCCTCCACAGGATTCCTAACACTGAAGCTTTCTTT	CASSLHRIPNTEAFF
TRBV3-1/TRBV3-2	TRBD1	14	TRBJ1-4	-	TGTGCCAGCAGCCCCCGGGACAGGGGTGAAAAACTGTTTTTT	CASSPRDRGEKLFF
TRBV19	TRBD2	14	TRBJ2-1	-	TGTGCCAGTAGTAAACCGGGAGGGCTTTATGAGCAGTTCTTC	CASSKPGGLYEQFF
TRBV5-6	TRBD2	15	TRBJ2-1	-	TGTGCCCGCAGCGGGGGACTAGCGGGGGTAATGATGCAGTTCTTC	CARSGGLAGVMMQFF
TRBV27	TRBD1	16	TRBJ2-5	-	TGTGCCAGCAGTCCGGGACAGGGAATAATGCCAGAGACCCAGTACTTC	CASSPGQGIMPETQYF
TRBV5-1	TRBD1	13	TRBJ1-2	-	TGCGCCAGCAGCCCTGACAGGGAGGTCGGCTACACCTTC	CASSPDREVGYTF
TRBV10-3	TRBD1	14	TRBJ1-2	-	TGTGCCATCCGATCGGACAGGGGCCAGGATGGCTACACCTTC	CAIRSDRGQDGYTF
TRBV6-2/TRBV6-3	-	14	TRBJ1-5	few	TGTGCCAGCAGTTACCTAGATAGCAATCAGCCCCAGCATTTT	CASSYLDSNQPQHF
TRBV19	-	14	TRBJ1-1	few	TGTGCCAGTAGTATGTGGGGGGGAAACACTGAAGCTTTCTTT	CASSMWGGNTEAFF
TRBV29-1	TRBD1	12	TRBJ1-2	-	TGCAGCGCCGCACAGGGGGCATATGGCTACACCTTC	CSAAQGAYGYTF
TRBV2	TRBD2	18	TRBJ2-7	-	TGTGCCAGCAGTGAAGGGTTCCATTCACTAGCGGGAGTTTACGAGCAGTACTTC	CASSEGFHSLAGVYEQYF
TRBV5-6	-	15	TRBJ2-7	few	TGTGCCAGCAGCCCGATTAGCGGTTCCTATTACGAGCAGTACTTC	CASSPISGSYYEQYF
TRBV27	TRBD1	15	TRBJ2-5	few	TGTGCCAGCAGCCGCCGGGACAGGGGGCGAGAGACCCAGTACTTC	CASSRRDRGRETQYF
TRBV29-1	-	12	TRBJ1-5	-	TGCAGCGTTGGCCAGGGTGGTCAGCCCCAGCATTTT	CSVGQGGQPQHF
TRBV2	TRBD1	13	TRBJ1-2	-	TGTGCCAGCAGCCCCGGACAGGGGAGGGGCTACACCTTC	CASSPGQGRGYTF
TRBV25-1	-	15	TRBJ2-7	-	TGTGCCAGCAGTCCTCTTGGGAAGGGAGTCTACGAGCAGTACTTC	CASSPLGKGVYEQYF
TRBV7-8	TRBD1	18	TRBJ2-6	-	TGTGCCAGCAGCTTAGCCCAGACAGGGGGCTTTGGGGCCAACGTCCTGACTTTC	CASSLAQTGGFGANVLTF
TRBV5-8	TRBD1	17	TRBJ1-2	once	TGTGCCAGCAGCTTGGTGGGTTTCGGACAGGGAGACTATGGCTACACCTTC	CASSLVGFGQGDYGYTF
TRBV5-8	TRBD1	15	TRBJ2-5	-	TGTGCCAGCAGCTTGGCTCTAGGGGGCGCAGAGACCCAGTACTTC	CASSLALGGAETQYF
TRBV19	-	15	TRBJ1-3	-	TGTGCCAGTAGTATCCAGGGGAGCTCTGGAAACACCATATATTTT	CASSIQGSSGNTIYF
TRBV7-8	-	16	TRBJ2-5	-	TGTGCCAGCAGCTTTACAGGAACTCTGTACCAAGAGACCCAGTACTTC	CASSFTGTLYQETQYF
TRBV3-1/TRBV3-2	-	13	TRBJ1-1	-	TGTGCCAGCAGCCAAGATCCGCGGCAGGGAGCTTTCTTT	CASSQDPRQGAFF
TRBV24-1	-	14	TRBJ1-2	-	TGTGCCACCAGTGATTTGGCAGGAAAATATGGCTACACCTTC	CATSDLAGKYGYTF
TRBV28	-	14	TRBJ2-7	-	TGTGCCAGCAGTCTCTCCGGGACTTCCTACGAGCAGTACTTC	CASSLSGTSYEQYF
TRBV28	TRBD1	13	TRBJ2-1	-	TGTGCCAGCAGGCCCGGCACAGGGGTCGAGCAGTTCTTC	CASRPGTGVEQFF
TRBV11-2	-	15	TRBJ2-7	few	TGTGCCAGCAGCTTAGGGTCCGGGAGAATCTACGAGCAGTACTTC	CASSLGSGRIYEQYF
TRBV7-3	-	13	TRBJ1-1	-	TGTGCCAGCAGCTTATTAGTGAACACTGAAGCTTTCTTT	CASSLLVNTEAFF
TRBV7-2	TRBD1	14	TRBJ2-7	-	TGTGCCAGCAGCAGCGACAGGGTAGACGGGGAGCAGTACTTC	CASSSDRVDGEQYF
TRBV10-3	TRBD1	12	TRBJ1-2	-	TGTGCCATACCCCAGGGGGCGAGTGGCTACACCTTC	CAIPQGASGYTF
TRBV5-1	-	15	TRBJ1-4	-	TGCGCCAGCAGCTCGACCCGGGACTACCGCGAAAAACTGTTTTTT	CASSSTRDYREKLFF
TRBV4-3	TRBD2	15	TRBJ2-6	-	TGCGCCAGCAGCCAAGAACTAGCGGGAGCCAACGTCCTGACTTTC	CASSQELAGANVLTF
TRBV2	-	17	TRBJ1-5	many	TGTGCCAGCAGTGATCGAGGGCCGAGGGGGATAGGCCAGCCCCAGCATTTT	CASSDRGPRGIGQPQHF
TRBV30	-	14	TRBJ1-3	-	TGTGCCTGGAGCCTGGGGGCAAGTGGAAACACCATATATTTT	CAWSLGASGNTIYF
TRBV7-2	TRBD2	15	TRBJ2-1	-	TGTGCCAGCAGCCCTACTAGCGGAGCCCAGAATGAGCAGTTCTTC	CASSPTSGAQNEQFF
TRBV19	TRBD1	15	TRBJ2-4	-	TGTGCCTGCGCGGACAGGGCTGGAACCAAAAACATTCAGTACTTC	CACADRAGTKNIQYF
TRBV7-9	-	14	TRBJ1-2	-	TGTGCCAGCAGCTTAATGGGTCGAGGGGGAGGCTACACCTTC	CASSLMGRGGGYTF